The TCR beta chain described here comes from a study of identical twins. Study-level findings and limits: Beta out-of-frame twin sharing showed a weaker excess. Modelling underestimated the level of out-of-frame TCR alpha sharing observed in monozygotic twins.

Germline assignment: CDR1 SGHVT and CDR2 SQSDAQ. V lost 7 bases and J lost 0; bases outside the gene matches: 15. The CDR3 loop spans 18 amino acids. To note about this clonotype: As yet, its antigen is unknown.

TCRdb re-called the 5' RACE reads with MiXCR, one entry per CDR3 protein. The sample has roughly 720,000 distinct CDR3 sequences, 15% to 20% seen once; the top ten hold roughly 14%. The same data also contributed to another study, on T cells expressing NK-cell markers.

Source material: PBMCs. The TCR was taken from a woman aged 18-29 years in good health. The chain joins TRBV7-4 to TRBJ2-1, with TRBD2 matching over 7 bases. The CDR3 is CASTWEGQAKSSYNEQFF. CDR3 bases: TGTGCCAGCACCTGGGAGGGGCAGGCCAAGAGCTCCTACAATGAGCAGTTCTTC.